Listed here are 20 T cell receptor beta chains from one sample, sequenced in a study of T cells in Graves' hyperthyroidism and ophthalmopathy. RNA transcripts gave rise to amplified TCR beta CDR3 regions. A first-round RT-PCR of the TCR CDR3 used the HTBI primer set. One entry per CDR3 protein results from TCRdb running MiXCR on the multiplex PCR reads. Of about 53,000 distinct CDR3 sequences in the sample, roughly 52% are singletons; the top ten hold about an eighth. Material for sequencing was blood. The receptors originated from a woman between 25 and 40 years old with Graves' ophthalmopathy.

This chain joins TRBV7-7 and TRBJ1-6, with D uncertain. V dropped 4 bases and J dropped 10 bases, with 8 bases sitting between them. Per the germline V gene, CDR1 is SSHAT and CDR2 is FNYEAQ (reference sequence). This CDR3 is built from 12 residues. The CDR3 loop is CASSSPRSPLHF. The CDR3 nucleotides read TGTGCCAGCAGCTCTCCGAGATCACCCCTCCACTTT.

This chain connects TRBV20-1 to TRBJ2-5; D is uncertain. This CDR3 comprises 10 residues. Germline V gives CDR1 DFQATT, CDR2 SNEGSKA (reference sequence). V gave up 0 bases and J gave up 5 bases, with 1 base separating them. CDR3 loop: CSAREETQYF. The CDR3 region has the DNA TGCAGTGCTAGAGAGGAGACCCAGTACTTC.

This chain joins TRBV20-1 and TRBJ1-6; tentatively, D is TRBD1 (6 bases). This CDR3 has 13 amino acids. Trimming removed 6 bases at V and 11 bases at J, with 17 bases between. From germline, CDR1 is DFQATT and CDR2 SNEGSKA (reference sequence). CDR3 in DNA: TGCAGTGCCACAGGGACTTTAGGGACACCCCTCCACTTT. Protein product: CSATGTLGTPLHF.

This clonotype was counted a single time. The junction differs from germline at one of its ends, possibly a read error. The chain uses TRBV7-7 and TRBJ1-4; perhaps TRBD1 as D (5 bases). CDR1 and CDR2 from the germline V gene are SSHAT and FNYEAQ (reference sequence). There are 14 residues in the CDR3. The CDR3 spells CASSQGLAGERLFF. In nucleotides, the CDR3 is TGTGCTAGCAGCCAGGGACTAGCGGGGGAAAGACTGTTTTTT.

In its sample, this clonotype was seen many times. The CDR3 is CSVIGVSEQYF. CDR3 nucleotides: TGCAGTGTCATAGGGGTGTCCGAGCAGTACTTC. This sequence joins TRBV20-1 and TRBJ2-7; D possibly corresponds to TRBD1 (5 bases). V dropped 7 bases and J dropped 6 bases, with 13 bases sitting between them. The CDR3 is 11 residues long. Germline lookup yields CDR1 DFQATT and CDR2 SNEGSKA (reference sequence).

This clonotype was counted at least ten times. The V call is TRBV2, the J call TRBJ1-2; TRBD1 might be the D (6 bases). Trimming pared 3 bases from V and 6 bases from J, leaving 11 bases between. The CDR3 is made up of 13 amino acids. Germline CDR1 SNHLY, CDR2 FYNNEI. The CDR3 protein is CASSEEGVNGYTF. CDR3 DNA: TGTGCCAGCAGTGAGGAGGGGGTGAATGGCTACACCTTC.

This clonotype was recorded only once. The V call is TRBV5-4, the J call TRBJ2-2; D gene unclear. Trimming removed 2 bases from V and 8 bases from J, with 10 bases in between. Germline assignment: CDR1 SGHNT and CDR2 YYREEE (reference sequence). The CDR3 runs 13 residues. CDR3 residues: CASSLAPLGELFF. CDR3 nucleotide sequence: TGTGCCAGCAGCTTAGCGCCTCTTGGGGAGCTGTTTTTT. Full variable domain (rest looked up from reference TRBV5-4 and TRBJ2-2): ETGVTQSPTHLIKTRGQQVTLRCSSQSGHNTVSWYQQALGQGPQFIFQYYREEENGRGNFPPRFSGLQFPNYSSELNVNALELDDSALYLCASSLAPLGELFFGEGSRLTVL.

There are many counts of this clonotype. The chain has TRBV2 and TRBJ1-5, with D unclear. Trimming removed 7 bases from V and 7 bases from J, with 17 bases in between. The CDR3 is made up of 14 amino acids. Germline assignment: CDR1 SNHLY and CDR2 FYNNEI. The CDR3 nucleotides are TGTGCCAGCACTGGGGTCGAACGGAGCCAGCCCCAGCATTTT. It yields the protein CASTGVERSQPQHF.

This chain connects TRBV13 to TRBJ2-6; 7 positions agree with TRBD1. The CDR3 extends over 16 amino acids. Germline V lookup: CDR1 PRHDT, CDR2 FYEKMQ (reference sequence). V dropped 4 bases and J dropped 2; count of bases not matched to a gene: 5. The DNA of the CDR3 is TGTGCCAGCAGCTCATATGGACAGGCTGGGGCCAACGTCCTGACTTTC. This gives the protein CASSSYGQAGANVLTF.

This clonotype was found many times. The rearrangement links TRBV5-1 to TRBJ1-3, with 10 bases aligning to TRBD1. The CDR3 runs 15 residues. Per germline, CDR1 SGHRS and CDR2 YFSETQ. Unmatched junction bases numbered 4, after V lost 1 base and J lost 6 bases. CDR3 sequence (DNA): TGCGCCAGCAGCTTGAGACAGGGGGCGGAAAACACCATATATTTT. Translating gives CASSLRQGAENTIYF.

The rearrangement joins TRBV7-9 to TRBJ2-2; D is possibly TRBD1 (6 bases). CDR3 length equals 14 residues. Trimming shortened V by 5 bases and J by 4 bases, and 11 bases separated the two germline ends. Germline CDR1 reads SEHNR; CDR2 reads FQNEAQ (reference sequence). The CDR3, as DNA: TGTGCCAGCAGCCAACAGGGTCCCACCGGGGAGCTGTTTTTT. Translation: CASSQQGPTGELFF. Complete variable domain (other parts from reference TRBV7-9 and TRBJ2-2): DTGVSQNPRHKITKRGQNVTFRCDPISEHNRLYWYRQTLGQGPEFLTYFQNEAQLEKSRLLSDRFSAERPKGSFSTLEIQRTEQGDSAMYLCASSQQGPTGELFFGEGSRLTVL.

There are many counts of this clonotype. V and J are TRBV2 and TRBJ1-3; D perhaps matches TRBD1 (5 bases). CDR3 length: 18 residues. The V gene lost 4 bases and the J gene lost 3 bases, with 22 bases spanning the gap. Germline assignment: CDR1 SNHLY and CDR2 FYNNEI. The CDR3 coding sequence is TGTGCCAGCAGTGGGGACCTCCGGCAGGTGGCTGGTGGAAACACCATATATTTT. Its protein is CASSGDLRQVAGGNTIYF.

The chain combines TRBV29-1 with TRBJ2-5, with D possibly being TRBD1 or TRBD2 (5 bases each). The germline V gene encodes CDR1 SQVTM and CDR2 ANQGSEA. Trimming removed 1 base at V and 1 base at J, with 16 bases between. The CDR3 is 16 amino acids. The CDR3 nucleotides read TGCAGCGTTGAAGGGGGGACGTCACCCCTCCAAGAGACCCAGTACTTC. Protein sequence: CSVEGGTSPLQETQYF.

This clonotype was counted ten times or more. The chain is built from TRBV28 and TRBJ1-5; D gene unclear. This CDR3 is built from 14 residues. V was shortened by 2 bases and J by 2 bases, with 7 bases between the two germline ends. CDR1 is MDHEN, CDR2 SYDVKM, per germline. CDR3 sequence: CASSLQRGNQPQHF. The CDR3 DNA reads TGTGCCAGCAGTTTACAGCGTGGCAATCAGCCCCAGCATTTT.

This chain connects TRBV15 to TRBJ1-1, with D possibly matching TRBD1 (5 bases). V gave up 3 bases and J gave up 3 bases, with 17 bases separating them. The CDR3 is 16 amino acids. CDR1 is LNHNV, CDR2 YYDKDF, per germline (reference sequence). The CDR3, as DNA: TGTGCCACCAGCAGTGGGAAAATTGGGACTTACACTGAAGCTTTCTTT. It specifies CATSSGKIGTYTEAFF.

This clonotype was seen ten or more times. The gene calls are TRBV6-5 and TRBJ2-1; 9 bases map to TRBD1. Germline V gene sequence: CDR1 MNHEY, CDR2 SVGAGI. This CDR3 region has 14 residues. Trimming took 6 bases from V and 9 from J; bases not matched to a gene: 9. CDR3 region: CASRQGQGLFEQFF. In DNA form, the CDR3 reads TGTGCCAGCAGGCAGGGACAGGGACTTTTTGAGCAGTTCTTC.

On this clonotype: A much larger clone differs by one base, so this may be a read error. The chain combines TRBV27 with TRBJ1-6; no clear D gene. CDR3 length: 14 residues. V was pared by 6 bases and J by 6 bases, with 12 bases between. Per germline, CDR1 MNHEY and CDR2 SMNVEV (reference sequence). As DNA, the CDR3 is TGTGCCAGCAGGCTCCGGGCGGGTAATTCACCCCTCCACTTT. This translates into CASRLRAGNSPLHF.

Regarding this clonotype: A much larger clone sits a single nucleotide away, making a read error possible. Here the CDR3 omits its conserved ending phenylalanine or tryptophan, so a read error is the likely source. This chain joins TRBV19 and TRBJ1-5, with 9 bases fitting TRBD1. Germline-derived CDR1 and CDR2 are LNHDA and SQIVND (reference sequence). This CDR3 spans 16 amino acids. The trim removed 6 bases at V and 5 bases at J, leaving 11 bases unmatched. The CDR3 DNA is TGTGCCAGTAGCCTCATAGGGGGACAGGGTGATCAGCCCCAGCATTCT. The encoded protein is CASSLIGGQGDQPQHS.

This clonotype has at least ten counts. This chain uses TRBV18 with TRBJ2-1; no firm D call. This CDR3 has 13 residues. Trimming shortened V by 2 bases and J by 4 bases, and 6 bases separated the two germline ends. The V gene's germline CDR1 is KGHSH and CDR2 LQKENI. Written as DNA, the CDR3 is TGTGCCAGCTCACCATATCCGTACAATGAGCAGTTCTTC. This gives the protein CASSPYPYNEQFF.

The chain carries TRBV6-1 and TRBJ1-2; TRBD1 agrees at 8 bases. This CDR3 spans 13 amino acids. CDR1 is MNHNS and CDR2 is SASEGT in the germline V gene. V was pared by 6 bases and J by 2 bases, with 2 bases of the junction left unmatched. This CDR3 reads CASRTGENYGYTF. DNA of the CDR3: TGTGCCAGCAGGACAGGGGAGAACTATGGCTACACCTTC.